The next 2 T cell receptor beta chains were all read from a single sample in a study of shared clonotypes between healthy human individuals. Method: immunoSEQ multiplex PCR; TCRdb's copy keeps in-frame clones and lacks some. The sample has roughly 2,500,000 clones, 80% to 95% seen once. The sequencing sample was made of naive CD4+ T cells from PBMCs. The subset denotes: CD45RA+ positively selected. The receptors come from a young man in good health. Some clones in this sample may be carry-over from other donors' samples.

In this sample, this clone turned up once. The genes are TRBV2 and TRBJ2-1; possibly TRBD1 for D (6 bases). This CDR3 comprises 16 residues. From germline, CDR1 is SNHLY and CDR2 FYNNEI. Trimming left V 6 bases short and J 0 bases short, with 15 bases between. CDR3 amino acids: CASSKGTGSSYNEQFF. The DNA for the CDR3 is TGTGCCAGCAGCAAAGGTACAGGGAGCTCCTACAATGAGCAGTTCTTC.

This sequence joins TRBV5-6 and TRBJ2-7; tentatively, D is TRBD2 (5 bases). The CDR3 is 13 amino acids. Trimming left V 6 bases short and J 7 bases short, with 17 bases between. The germline V gene has CDR1 SGHDT and CDR2 YYEEEE. The CDR3 loop is CASTPDGSGEQYF. The DNA for the CDR3 is TGTGCCAGCACCCCGGACGGGTCGGGGGAGCAGTACTTC.